This TCR beta chain was sequenced in a study of blood T cell repertoires in COVID-19. Study at large: The study drew acute and convalescent COVID-19 samples from the United States, Italy and Spain. From T cells, B-cell-depleted T cells, or PBMCs came the material, which was cDNA or gDNA.

Authors' data handling: Estimation of nucleated cell counts was performed using reference gene primer amplification. TCRdb's copy holds only in-frame clones and misses some; the assay was immunoSEQ multiplex PCR. Clonal size and the V and J genes are those of that table, whereas D and trimming came from the DNA. The repertoire holds roughly 53,000 clones, with 77% as singletons. The clonotype originates from a man between 65 and 80 years old with active or convalescent COVID-19. What was sequenced was peripheral blood.

The CDR3 coding sequence is TGCAGCGTCCAAACTCACCCTAGCTTTCTCACAGATACGCAGTATTTT. Its protein is CSVQTHPSFLTDTQYF. This chain connects TRBV29-1 to TRBJ2-3, with D possibly being TRBD2 (5 bases). Germline V gene lookup returns CDR1 SQVTM and CDR2 ANQGSEA. This CDR3 is 16 amino acids long. Trimming stripped 6 bases from V and 2 bases from J, with 21 bases between.